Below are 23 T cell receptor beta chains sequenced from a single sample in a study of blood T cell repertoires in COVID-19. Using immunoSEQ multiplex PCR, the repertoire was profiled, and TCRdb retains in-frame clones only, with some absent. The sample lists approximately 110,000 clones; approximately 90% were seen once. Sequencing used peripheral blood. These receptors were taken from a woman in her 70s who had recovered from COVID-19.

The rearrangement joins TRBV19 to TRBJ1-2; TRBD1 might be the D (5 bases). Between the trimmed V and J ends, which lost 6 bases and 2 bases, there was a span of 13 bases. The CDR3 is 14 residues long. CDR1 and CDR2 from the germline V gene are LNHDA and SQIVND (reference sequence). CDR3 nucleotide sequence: TGTGCCAGTAGCAGGGCTGGGGTAAACTATGGCTACACCTTC. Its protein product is CASSRAGVNYGYTF.

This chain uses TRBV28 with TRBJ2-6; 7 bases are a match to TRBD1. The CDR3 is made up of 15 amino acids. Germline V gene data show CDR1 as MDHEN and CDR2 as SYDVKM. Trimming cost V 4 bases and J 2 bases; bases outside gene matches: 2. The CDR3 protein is CASSSGQAGANVLTF. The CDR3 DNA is TGTGCCAGCAGTTCCGGACAGGCTGGGGCCAACGTCCTGACTTTC.

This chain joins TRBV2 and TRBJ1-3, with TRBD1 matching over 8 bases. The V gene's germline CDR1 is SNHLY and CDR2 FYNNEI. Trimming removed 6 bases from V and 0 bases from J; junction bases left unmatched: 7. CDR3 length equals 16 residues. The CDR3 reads CASSARQGSSGNTIYF. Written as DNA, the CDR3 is TGTGCCAGCAGCGCCCGACAGGGGTCCTCTGGAAACACCATATATTTT.

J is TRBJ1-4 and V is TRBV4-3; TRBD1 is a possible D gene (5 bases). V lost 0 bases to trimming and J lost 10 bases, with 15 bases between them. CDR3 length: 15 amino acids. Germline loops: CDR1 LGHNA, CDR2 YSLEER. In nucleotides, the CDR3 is TGCGCCAGCAGCCAAGATAGGGACCGGGGAGGAAAACTGTTTTTT. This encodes CASSQDRDRGGKLFF.

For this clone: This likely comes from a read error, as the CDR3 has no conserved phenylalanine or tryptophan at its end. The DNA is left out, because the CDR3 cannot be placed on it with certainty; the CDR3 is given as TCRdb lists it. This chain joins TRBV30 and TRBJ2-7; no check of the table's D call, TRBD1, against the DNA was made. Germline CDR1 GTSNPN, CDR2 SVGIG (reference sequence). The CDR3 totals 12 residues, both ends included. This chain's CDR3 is CAWTFGTGALSL.

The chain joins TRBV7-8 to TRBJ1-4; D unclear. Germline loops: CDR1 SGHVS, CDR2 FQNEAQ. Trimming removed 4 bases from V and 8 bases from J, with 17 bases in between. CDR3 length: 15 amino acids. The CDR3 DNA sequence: TGTGCCAGCAGCTCCAACGGACTGCCGGGGGAAAAACTGTTTTTT. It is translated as CASSSNGLPGEKLFF.

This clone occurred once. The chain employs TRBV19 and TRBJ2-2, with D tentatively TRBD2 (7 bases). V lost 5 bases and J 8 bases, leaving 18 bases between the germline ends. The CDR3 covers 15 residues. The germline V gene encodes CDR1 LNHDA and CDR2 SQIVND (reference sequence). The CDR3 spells CASSGGGGGVGELFF. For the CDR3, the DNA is TGTGCCAGTAGTGGCGGCGGGGGCGGTGTGGGGGAGCTGTTTTTT.

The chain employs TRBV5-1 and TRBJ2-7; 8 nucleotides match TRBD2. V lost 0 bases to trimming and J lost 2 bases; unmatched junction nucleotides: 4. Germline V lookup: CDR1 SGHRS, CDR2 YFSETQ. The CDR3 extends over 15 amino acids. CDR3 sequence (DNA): TGCGCCAGCAGCTTGGCCACTAGCGGCCCCTACGAGCAGTACTTC. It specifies CASSLATSGPYEQYF.

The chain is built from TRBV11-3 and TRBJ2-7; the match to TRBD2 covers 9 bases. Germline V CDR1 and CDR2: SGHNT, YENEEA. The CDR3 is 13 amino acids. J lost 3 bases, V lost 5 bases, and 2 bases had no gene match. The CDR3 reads CASSRAGGYEQYF. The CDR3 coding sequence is TGTGCCAGCAGCCGAGCGGGGGGCTACGAGCAGTACTTC.

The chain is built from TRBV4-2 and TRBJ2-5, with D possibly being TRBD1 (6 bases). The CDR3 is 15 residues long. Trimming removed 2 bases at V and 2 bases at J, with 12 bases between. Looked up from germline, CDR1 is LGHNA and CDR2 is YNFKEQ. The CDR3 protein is CASSQPDRGQETQYF. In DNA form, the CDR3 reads TGTGCCAGCAGCCAACCGGACAGAGGGCAAGAGACCCAGTACTTC.

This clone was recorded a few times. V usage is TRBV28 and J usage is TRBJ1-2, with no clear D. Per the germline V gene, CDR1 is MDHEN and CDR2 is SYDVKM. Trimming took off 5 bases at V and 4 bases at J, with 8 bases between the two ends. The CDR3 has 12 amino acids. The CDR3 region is CASSAGPYGYTF. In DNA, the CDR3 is TGTGCCAGCAGTGCGGGCCCCTATGGCTACACCTTC.

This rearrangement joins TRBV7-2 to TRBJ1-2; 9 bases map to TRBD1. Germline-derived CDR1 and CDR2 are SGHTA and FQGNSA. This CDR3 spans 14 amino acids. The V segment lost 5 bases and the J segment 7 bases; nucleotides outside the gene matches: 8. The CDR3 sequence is CASSPGQGWGGYTF. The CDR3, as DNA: TGTGCCAGCAGCCCCGGACAGGGGTGGGGTGGCTACACCTTC.

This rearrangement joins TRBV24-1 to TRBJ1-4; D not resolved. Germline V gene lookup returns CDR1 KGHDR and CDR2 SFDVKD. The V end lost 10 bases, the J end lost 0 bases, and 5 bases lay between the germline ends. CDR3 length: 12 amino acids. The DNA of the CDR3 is TGTGCCACAGCTGCAACTAATGAAAAACTGTTTTTT. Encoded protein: CATAATNEKLFF.

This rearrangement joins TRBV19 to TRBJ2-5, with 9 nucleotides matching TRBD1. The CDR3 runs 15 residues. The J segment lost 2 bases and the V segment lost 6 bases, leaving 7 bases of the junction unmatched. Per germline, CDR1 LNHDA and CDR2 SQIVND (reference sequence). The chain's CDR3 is CASRVGQGLQETQYF. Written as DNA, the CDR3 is TGTGCCAGTAGGGTGGGACAGGGCCTTCAAGAGACCCAGTACTTC.

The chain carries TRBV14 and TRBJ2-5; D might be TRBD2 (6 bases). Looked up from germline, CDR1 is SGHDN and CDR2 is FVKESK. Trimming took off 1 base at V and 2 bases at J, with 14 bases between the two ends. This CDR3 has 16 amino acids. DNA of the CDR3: TGTGCCAGCAGCCAAGGCGTACGGGGGTTACAAGAGACCCAGTACTTC. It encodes CASSQGVRGLQETQYF.

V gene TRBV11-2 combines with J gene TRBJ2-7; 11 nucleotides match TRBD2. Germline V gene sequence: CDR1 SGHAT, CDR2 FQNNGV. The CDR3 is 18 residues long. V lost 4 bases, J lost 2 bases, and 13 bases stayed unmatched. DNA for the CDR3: TGTGCCAGCAGCTCGACTAGCGGGGTCCGCACGATGCCCTACGAGCAGTACTTC. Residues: CASSSTSGVRTMPYEQYF.

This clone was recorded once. The CDR3 loop is CASSPQRAPTDTQYF. The DNA for the CDR3 is TGTGCCAGCAGTCCCCAGCGGGCCCCCACAGATACGCAGTATTTT. V and J are TRBV25-1 and TRBJ2-3, with D maybe TRBD2 (6 bases). Germline CDR1 is MGHDK and CDR2 is SYGVNS. V shed 5 bases and J shed 2 bases, with 14 bases lying between them. CDR3 size: 15 residues.

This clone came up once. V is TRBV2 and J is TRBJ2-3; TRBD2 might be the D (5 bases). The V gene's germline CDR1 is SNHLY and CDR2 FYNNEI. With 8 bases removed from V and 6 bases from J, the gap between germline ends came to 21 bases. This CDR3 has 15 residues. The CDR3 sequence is CASRRLGEGEDTQYF. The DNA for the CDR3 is TGTGCCAGCCGGCGTCTCGGTGAGGGAGAGGATACGCAGTATTTT.

The CDR3 sequence is CASSVRQGGGYTF. The CDR3 bases are TGTGCCAGCAGCGTACGACAGGGAGGCGGCTACACCTTC. V is TRBV3-1 (or the pseudogene TRBV3-2) and J is TRBJ1-2; 7 bases are shared with TRBD1. The CDR3 runs 13 residues. Looked up from germline, CDR1 is LGHDT and CDR2 is YNNKEL (reference sequence). Trimming at V came to 5 bases and at J to 8 bases, leaving 8 bases not matched to a gene.

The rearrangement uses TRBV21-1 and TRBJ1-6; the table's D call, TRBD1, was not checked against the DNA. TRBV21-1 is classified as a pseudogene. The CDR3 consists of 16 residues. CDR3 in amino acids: CASSKSRDRSHPPLHF. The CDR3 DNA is TGTGCCAGCAGCAAATCCCGAGACAGGAGCCATCCTCCCCTCCACTTT.

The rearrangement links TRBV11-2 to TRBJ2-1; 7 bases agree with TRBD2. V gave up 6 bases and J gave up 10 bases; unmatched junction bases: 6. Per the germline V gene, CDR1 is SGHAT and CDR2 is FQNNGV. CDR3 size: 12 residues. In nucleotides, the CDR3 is TGTGCCAGCAGGCAAAAACTAGCGGAGCAGTTCTTC. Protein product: CASRQKLAEQFF.

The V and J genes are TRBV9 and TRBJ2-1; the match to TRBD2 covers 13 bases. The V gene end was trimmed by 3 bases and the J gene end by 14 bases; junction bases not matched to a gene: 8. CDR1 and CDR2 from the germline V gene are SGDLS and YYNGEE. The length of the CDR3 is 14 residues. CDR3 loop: CASSEWTSGRSKFF. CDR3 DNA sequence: TGTGCCAGCAGCGAGTGGACTAGCGGGAGAAGTAAGTTCTTC. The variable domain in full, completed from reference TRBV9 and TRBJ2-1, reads DSGVTQTPKHLITATGQRVTLRCSPRSGDLSVYWYQQSLDQGLQFLIQYYNGEERAKGNILERFSAQQFPDLHSELNLSSLELGDSALYFCASSEWTSGRSKFFGPGTRLTVL.

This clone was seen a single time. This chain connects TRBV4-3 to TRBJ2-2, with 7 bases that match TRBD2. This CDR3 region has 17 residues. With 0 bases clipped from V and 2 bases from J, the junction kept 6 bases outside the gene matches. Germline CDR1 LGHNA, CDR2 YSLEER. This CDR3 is CASSQDGGLTNTGELFF. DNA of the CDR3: TGCGCCAGCAGCCAAGACGGGGGGTTGACCAACACCGGGGAGCTGTTTTTT.